This TCR beta chain was recorded in a study of TIL therapy for anti-PD-1-resistant metastatic lung cancer. Study details: Tumors were harvested before any PD-1/PD-L1 blockade. Most patients had lung adenocarcinoma.

The time point is: pre-treatment sample, taken before nivolumab and TIL therapy. Enrollment ran from late 2017 to early 2020. The libraries were made with immunoSEQ v3. Produced via immunoSEQ multiplex PCR; TCRdb's table is partial and in-frame only. The data hold tens of thousands of clones, with roughly 91% observed a single time. Points from the study as a whole: After infusion, TIL clonotypes partly replaced peripheral T cells and declined over months.

The germline gives CDR1 MNHNY, CDR2 SVGAGI (reference sequence). V lost 2 bases and J lost 1; bases outside the gene matches: 5. The CDR3 covers 16 residues. Concerning this clone: Its antigen is currently unknown.

This receptor was identified in a person aged 25-85 years with non-small cell lung cancer. Sample: blood, taken at baseline. J is TRBJ1-5 and V is TRBV6-6; 7 bases line up with TRBD1. The CDR3: CASSYQGGWSNQPQHF. CDR3 in DNA: TGTGCCAGCAGTTACCAGGGGGGCTGGAGCAATCAGCCCCAGCATTTT.